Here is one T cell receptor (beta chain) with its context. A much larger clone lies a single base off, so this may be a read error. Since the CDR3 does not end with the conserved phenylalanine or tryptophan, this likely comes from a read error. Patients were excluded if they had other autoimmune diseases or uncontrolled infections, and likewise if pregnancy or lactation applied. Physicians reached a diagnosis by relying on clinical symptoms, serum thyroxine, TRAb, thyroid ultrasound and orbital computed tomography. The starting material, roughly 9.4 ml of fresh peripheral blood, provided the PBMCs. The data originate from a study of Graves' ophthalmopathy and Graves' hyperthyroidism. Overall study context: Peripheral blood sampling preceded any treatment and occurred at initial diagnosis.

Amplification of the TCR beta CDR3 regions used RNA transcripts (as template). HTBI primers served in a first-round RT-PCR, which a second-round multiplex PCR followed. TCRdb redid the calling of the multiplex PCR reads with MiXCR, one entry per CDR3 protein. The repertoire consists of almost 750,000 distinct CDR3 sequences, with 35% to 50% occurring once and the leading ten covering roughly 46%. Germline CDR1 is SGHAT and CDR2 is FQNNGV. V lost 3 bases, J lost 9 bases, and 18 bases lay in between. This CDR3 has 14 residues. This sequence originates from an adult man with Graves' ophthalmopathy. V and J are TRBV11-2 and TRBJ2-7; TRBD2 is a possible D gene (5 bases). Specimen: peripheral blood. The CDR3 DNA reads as TGTGCCAGCAGCTTGAGATCAAGCGGATCGGTGCAGTACCTC. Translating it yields CASSLRSSGSVQYL.